The 25 T cell receptor beta chains given below trace back to one sample, sequenced in a study of CD8+ T cells in alopecia areata. Treatment here: oral pan-JAK inhibitor, 5-10 mg twice daily. Sequencing templates came from extracted RNA that was reverse transcribed into cDNA. Libraries were prepared by immunoSEQ multiplex PCR; TCRdb keeps only in-frame clonotypes and omits some of them. The data contain some 170,000 clones, about three fifths of them seen just once; the ten biggest clones take up roughly 17%. Sequences were derived from CD4+ T cells sorted from blood, sampled between weeks 55 and 70, from a patient treated with tofacitinib. Every receptor here comes from a human donor with alopecia areata.

The chain links TRBV23-1 to TRBJ1-2; D may be TRBD1 (5 bases). Being an ORF, TRBV23-1 has a function that is uncertain. With 6 bases removed from V and 1 base from J, the gap between germline ends came to 12 bases. The CDR3 has 14 residues. CDR3 sequence: CASSIADINYGYTF. Here the CDR3 DNA reads TGCGCCAGCAGCATTGCGGACATTAACTATGGCTACACCTTC.

The chain joins TRBV9 to TRBJ1-4; 9 bases match TRBD1. Losses at the gene ends were 4 bases for V and 5 bases for J; bases not matched to a gene: 6. CDR3 size: 15 residues. The V gene's germline CDR1 is SGDLS and CDR2 YYNGEE. The CDR3 sequence is CASSTRTGENEKLFF. The CDR3 DNA sequence: TGTGCCAGCAGCACGCGGACAGGGGAGAATGAAAAACTGTTTTTT. The entire variable domain, with the rest obtained from reference TRBV9 and TRBJ1-4, is as follows: DSGVTQTPKHLITATGQRVTLRCSPRSGDLSVYWYQQSLDQGLQFLIQYYNGEERAKGNILERFSAQQFPDLHSELNLSSLELGDSALYFCASSTRTGENEKLFFGSGTQLSVL.

This clone was seen more than once but under ten times. The rearrangement links TRBV29-1 to TRBJ2-7; either TRBD1 or TRBD2 may fit D (6 bases each). Per the germline V gene, CDR1 is SQVTM and CDR2 is ANQGSEA. V lost 4 bases to trimming and J lost 0 bases, with 19 bases between them. The CDR3 extends over 16 amino acids. The CDR3 sequence is CSVVRRGGTGSYEQYF. CDR3 DNA: TGCAGCGTTGTCCGACGAGGGGGGACGGGCTCCTACGAGCAGTACTTC.

The CDR3 is CASSQSRFRETQYF. In DNA, the CDR3 is TGTGCCAGCAGCCAAAGCCGTTTCAGAGAGACCCAGTACTTC. The V and J genes are TRBV14 and TRBJ2-5; D not certain. This CDR3 has 14 amino acids. Germline CDR1 reads SGHDN; CDR2 reads FVKESK. The germline V and J ends were trimmed by 2 bases and 4 bases, with 11 bases remaining between them.

The chain employs TRBV5-6 and TRBJ1-5; D gene ambiguous. From germline, CDR1 is SGHDT and CDR2 YYEEEE. The ends were cut back, 0 bases at V and 3 bases at J, with 7 bases in the middle. The CDR3 contains 14 residues. The CDR3 spells CASSLERNNQPQHF. The CDR3 bases are TGTGCCAGCAGCTTGGAACGGAACAATCAGCCCCAGCATTTT.

This clone was found many times. The chain couples TRBV6-5 to TRBJ2-1, with D perhaps matching TRBD1 or TRBD2 (6 bases each). CDR3 size: 13 residues. In germline, CDR1 is MNHEY, CDR2 SVGAGI. Trimming stripped 8 bases from V and 4 bases from J, with 12 bases between. This CDR3 is CASGGDTYNEQFF. CDR3 sequence (DNA): TGTGCCAGCGGCGGGGACACATACAATGAGCAGTTCTTC.

The chain joins TRBV10-3 to TRBJ2-3; a weak D match, TRBD2 (6 bases). The V and J ends lost 10 bases and 1 base respectively, with 15 bases between them. The germline V gene encodes CDR1 ENHRY and CDR2 SYGVKD. This CDR3 has 14 amino acids. As DNA, the CDR3 is TGTGCCACCCGGGGGAGTAGCGGCACAGATACGCAGTATTTT. This gives the protein CATRGSSGTDTQYF.

The chain links TRBV14 to TRBJ2-7; D ambiguous. Looked up from germline, CDR1 is SGHDN and CDR2 is FVKESK. Trimming left V 0 bases short and J 1 base short, with 13 bases between. This CDR3 has 16 amino acids. CDR3 amino acids: CASSQDLAAKSYEQYF. As DNA, the CDR3 is TGTGCCAGCAGCCAAGATTTGGCAGCGAAGTCCTACGAGCAGTACTTC.

The sample holds a few counts of this clone. V usage is TRBV7-2 and J usage is TRBJ1-6, with D tentatively TRBD1 (6 bases). This CDR3 has 15 amino acids. Trimming cost V 3 bases and J 9 bases, with 15 bases left between them. In germline, CDR1 is SGHTA, CDR2 FQGNSA. Written as DNA, the CDR3 is TGTGCCAGCAGCTTTTCAGGGGCATTCGGTTCACCCCTCCACTTT. Protein sequence: CASSFSGAFGSPLHF. Together with reference TRBV7-2 and TRBJ1-6, the CDR3 gives the full variable domain: GAGVSQSPSNKVTEKGKDVELRCDPISGHTALYWYRQSLGQGLEFLIYFQGNSAPDKSGLPSDRFSAERTGGSVSTLTIQRTQQEDSAVYLCASSFSGAFGSPLHFGNGTRLTVT.

This chain joins TRBV29-1 and TRBJ2-6; no reliable D call. In germline, CDR1 is SQVTM, CDR2 ANQGSEA. Trimming stripped 3 bases from V and 3 bases from J, with 9 bases between. The length of the CDR3 is 14 residues. Written as DNA, the CDR3 is TGCAGCGTTGAGACGACACGTGGGGCCAACGTCCTGACTTTC. As protein: CSVETTRGANVLTF.

The V call is TRBV2, the J call TRBJ2-1; D might be TRBD2 (6 bases). V was pared by 4 bases and J by 6 bases, with 16 bases between. CDR3 size: 15 residues. The germline gives CDR1 SNHLY, CDR2 FYNNEI. CDR3 in DNA: TGTGCCAGCAGTGGGGGGACTGGGTCCGTCAATGAGCAGTTCTTC. Translated, it gives CASSGGTGSVNEQFF.

CDR3: CASSEVAGIYEQYF. The CDR3 DNA reads as TGTGCCAGCAGTGAAGTGGCAGGGATCTACGAGCAGTACTTC. The chain is built from TRBV2 and TRBJ2-7; TRBD1 might be the D (5 bases). The CDR3 sequence is 14 residues long. Trimming cost V 1 base and J 3 bases, with 10 bases left between them. Germline V gives CDR1 SNHLY, CDR2 FYNNEI.

The chain joins TRBV5-1 to TRBJ2-7, with 9 positions matching TRBD1. There are 18 residues in the CDR3. Germline V lookup: CDR1 SGHRS, CDR2 YFSETQ. The V gene end was trimmed by 1 base and the J gene end by 5 bases; junction bases not matched to a gene: 16. The CDR3 reads CASSLTITRTGESDEQYF. CDR3 nucleotides: TGCGCCAGCAGCTTGACCATCACCAGGACAGGGGAGTCCGACGAGCAGTACTTC. The full variable domain, in which reference TRBV5-1 and TRBJ2-7 provide the parts outside the CDR3, is KAGVTQTPRYLIKTRGQQVTLSCSPISGHRSVSWYQQTPGQGLQFLFEYFSETQRNKGNFPGRFSGRQFSNSRSEMNVSTLELGDSALYLCASSLTITRTGESDEQYFGPGTRLTVT.

CDR3 residues: CASSQDVGRAWGYTF. The CDR3 bases are TGCGCCAGCAGCCAAGATGTGGGAAGGGCTTGGGGCTACACCTTC. The chain couples TRBV4-1 to TRBJ1-2; D is unclear. V was cut by 0 bases and J by 8 bases, with 16 bases left in between. This CDR3 spans 15 amino acids. Germline CDR1 MGHRA, CDR2 YSYEKL.

The V gene is TRBV29-1, the J gene TRBJ2-5, with D perhaps matching TRBD2 (5 bases). Deletions cut 4 bases from V and 1 base from J, with 7 bases between. Germline V gene data show CDR1 as SQVTM and CDR2 as ANQGSEA. This CDR3 is 12 amino acids long. CDR3 bases: TGCAGCGTTGCGGGGTTCCAAGAGACCCAGTACTTC. Amino acids: CSVAGFQETQYF.

The rearrangement joins TRBV5-1 to TRBJ1-6, with 8 nucleotides matching TRBD1. CDR3 length: 13 amino acids. V dropped 3 bases and J dropped 8; count of bases not matched to a gene: 1. Germline V CDR1 and CDR2: SGHRS, YFSETQ. The CDR3 region has the DNA TGCGCCAGCAGCTCGGACAGGGATTCACCCCTCCACTTT. Translated: CASSSDRDSPLHF.

The rearrangement joins TRBV25-1 to TRBJ2-7; 7 bases are a match to TRBD1. The ends lost 4 bases at V and 3 bases at J; junction bases unmatched: 9. Germline V gene data show CDR1 as MGHDK and CDR2 as SYGVNS. The CDR3 spans 15 residues. DNA of the CDR3: TGTGCCAGCAGTGGTTCCTCCAGGGGGATCTACGAGCAGTACTTC. Protein: CASSGSSRGIYEQYF.

In this sample, this clone turned up a few times. The chain links TRBV2 to TRBJ2-3, with a possible D match to TRBD2 (5 bases). The CDR3 runs 15 residues. The germline V and J ends were trimmed by 6 bases and 1 base, with 14 bases remaining between them. Germline assignment: CDR1 SNHLY and CDR2 FYNNEI. The CDR3, as DNA: TGTGCCAGCAGCGACACCGGACTTCGCACAGATACGCAGTATTTT. Its translation: CASSDTGLRTDTQYF.

The genes are TRBV29-1 and TRBJ1-2; tentatively, D is TRBD1 (5 bases). The CDR3 is 11 amino acids. Trimming cost V 3 bases and J 7 bases, with 9 bases left between them. Germline loops: CDR1 SQVTM, CDR2 ANQGSEA. CDR3 in DNA: TGCAGCGTTGATGAGGGGTTTGGCTACACCTTC. Residues: CSVDEGFGYTF. The full variable domain, completed using reference TRBV29-1 and TRBJ1-2, is SAVISQKPSRDICQRGTSLTIQCQVDSQVTMMFWYRQQPGQSLTLIATANQGSEATYESGFVIDKFPISRPNLTFSTLTVSNMSPEDSSIYLCSVDEGFGYTFGSGTRLTVV.

For the CDR3, the DNA is TGTGCCAGCAAAGGGGGCCCCTACGAGCAGTACTTC. It translates to CASKGGPYEQYF. V and J are TRBV6-1 and TRBJ2-7; 7 bases map to TRBD1. Trimming removed 7 bases from V and 2 bases from J; junction bases left unmatched: 2. CDR1 MNHNS and CDR2 SASEGT come from the germline V gene. CDR3 length: 12 residues.

The chain recombines TRBV7-2 with TRBJ2-7, with TRBD1 matching over 7 bases. J was trimmed by 2 bases and V by 5 bases; bases with no gene match: 3. The CDR3 is made up of 13 amino acids. Germline V lookup: CDR1 SGHTA, CDR2 FQGNSA. CDR3 sequence (DNA): TGTGCCAGCAGCGTAGGACAGGCCTACGAGCAGTACTTC. Protein sequence: CASSVGQAYEQYF.

Comment on this clone: The sample holds other DNA sequences that translate to the same CDR3. The CDR3 sequence: CSVGGGNTEAFF. CDR3 sequence (DNA): TGCAGCGTTGGGGGCGGGAACACTGAAGCTTTCTTT. This rearrangement joins TRBV29-1 to TRBJ1-1; D is possibly TRBD1 (5 bases). Germline CDR1 and CDR2: SQVTM and ANQGSEA. The CDR3 sequence is 12 residues long. The V end was cut by 4 bases, the J end by 1 base, with 7 bases between.

The chain uses TRBV11-2 and TRBJ1-1, with a tentative D call TRBD1 (6 bases). The CDR3 consists of 13 residues. Germline CDR1 reads SGHAT; CDR2 reads FQNNGV. Trimming cost V 5 bases and J 9 bases, with 16 bases left between them. The CDR3 loop is CASSPSGTTKAFF. CDR3 DNA: TGTGCCAGCAGCCCTAGCGGGACAACTAAAGCTTTCTTT.

The chain joins TRBV2 to TRBJ2-3, with D possibly TRBD1 on 6 matching bases. The CDR3 covers 17 residues. CDR1 and CDR2 from the germline V gene are SNHLY and FYNNEI. V lost 7 bases, J lost 6 bases, and 26 bases lay in between. The CDR3 is CASKTRVIMGAGDTQYF. CDR3 sequence (DNA): TGTGCCAGCAAGACACGAGTTATTATGGGGGCTGGTGATACGCAGTATTTT.

This chain links TRBV4-1 with TRBJ2-7; 9 bases fit TRBD2. V lost 2 bases and J lost 3; bases outside the gene matches: 5. The CDR3 contains 15 residues. Germline CDR1 and CDR2: MGHRA and YSYEKL. CDR3 coding DNA: TGCGCCAGCAGCCAAAGAGGTAGCGGGGGCTACGAGCAGTACTTC. This sequence encodes CASSQRGSGGYEQYF.